The rows below give T cell receptor beta chains drawn from one sample of a study of T-cell memory formation after mild COVID-19. One entry per CDR3 protein, called by TCRdb with MiXCR from the 5' RACE reads. The data hold approximately 400,000 distinct CDR3 sequences, with approximately 24% observed a single time. The sequencing sample was made of PBMCs or a T cell subset sorted from them (not recorded which). Every receptor here comes from an adult woman who had mild COVID-19 (a few samples of this study predate the infection). Cell type and time point are not known. The CDR3 runs from the conserved cysteine through the conserved F or W. The order of the fields is clone size, D gene, J gene, V gene, CDR3 protein, CDR3 DNA. The D gene is left open where the match is weak. Expanded clones get a size class; other rows say once, few or many, or leave the size out.

abundance: -
d_gene: -
j_gene: TRBJ2-1
v_gene: TRBV24-1
CDR3aa: CATSDFSQGTVELDEQFF
CDR3nt: TGTGCCACCAGTGATTTCTCCCAGGGTACGGTTGAATTGGATGAGCAGTTCTTC

abundance: -
d_gene: TRBD2
j_gene: TRBJ2-1
v_gene: TRBV11-2
CDR3aa: CASSLEPLAGGQYNEQFF
CDR3nt: TGTGCCAGCAGCTTAGAGCCGTTAGCGGGGGGCCAGTACAATGAGCAGTTCTTC

abundance: -
d_gene: -
j_gene: TRBJ2-5
v_gene: TRBV11-2
CDR3aa: CASSNRETQYF
CDR3nt: TGTGCCAGCAGCAACCGGGAGACCCAGTACTTC

abundance: few
d_gene: -
j_gene: TRBJ1-1
v_gene: TRBV5-1
CDR3aa: CASSLEVTGRGIEAFF
CDR3nt: TGCGCCAGCAGCTTGGAGGTTACAGGACGGGGCATTGAAGCTTTCTTT

abundance: -
d_gene: -
j_gene: TRBJ1-5
v_gene: TRBV10-3
CDR3aa: CAISDRRDILQPQHF
CDR3nt: TGTGCCATCAGTGACCGACGGGACATTCTGCAGCCCCAGCATTTT

abundance: -
d_gene: -
j_gene: TRBJ2-7
v_gene: TRBV5-1
CDR3aa: CASSLVGTLGEQYF
CDR3nt: TGCGCCAGCAGCTTGGTGGGCACCCTCGGCGAGCAGTACTTC

abundance: -
d_gene: -
j_gene: TRBJ2-7
v_gene: TRBV6-1
CDR3aa: CASNWDPPYEQYF
CDR3nt: TGTGCCAGCAACTGGGACCCCCCCTACGAGCAGTACTTC

abundance: few
d_gene: TRBD1
j_gene: TRBJ1-6
v_gene: TRBV4-2
CDR3aa: CASSQGTGANSPLHF
CDR3nt: TGTGCCAGCAGCCAAGGGACAGGAGCGAATTCACCCCTCCACTTT

abundance: few
d_gene: -
j_gene: TRBJ1-2
v_gene: TRBV20-1
CDR3aa: CSARGQGSGYTF
CDR3nt: TGCAGTGCTAGAGGGCAGGGGAGTGGCTACACCTTC

abundance: few
d_gene: -
j_gene: TRBJ1-6
v_gene: TRBV3-1
CDR3aa: CASSQSSALHF
CDR3nt: TGTGCCAGCAGCCAGTCCTCAGCCCTCCACTTT

abundance: -
d_gene: -
j_gene: TRBJ1-3
v_gene: TRBV7-9
CDR3aa: CASSPRGMVNTIYF
CDR3nt: TGTGCCAGCAGCCCTCGGGGAATGGTGAACACCATATATTTT

abundance: -
d_gene: TRBD2
j_gene: TRBJ2-7
v_gene: TRBV12-3/TRBV12-4
CDR3aa: CASSLSAGEPYEQYF
CDR3nt: TGTGCCAGCAGTTTATCGGCGGGAGAGCCCTACGAGCAGTACTTC

abundance: few
d_gene: -
j_gene: TRBJ2-5
v_gene: TRBV5-1
CDR3aa: CASSAGVQETQYF
CDR3nt: TGCGCCAGCAGCGCGGGCGTGCAAGAGACCCAGTACTTC

abundance: -
d_gene: -
j_gene: TRBJ2-7
v_gene: TRBV25-1
CDR3aa: CASSGASGTGTYEQYF
CDR3nt: TGTGCCAGCAGTGGAGCCTCCGGGACGGGTACCTACGAGCAGTACTTC

abundance: few
d_gene: -
j_gene: TRBJ1-1
v_gene: TRBV4-1
CDR3aa: CASSQGAVGGMAAFF
CDR3nt: TGCGCCAGCAGCCAAGGGGCCGTAGGGGGTATGGCAGCTTTCTTT

abundance: few
d_gene: -
j_gene: TRBJ2-7
v_gene: TRBV27
CDR3aa: CASSLRRGHEQYF
CDR3nt: TGTGCCAGCAGTTTACGCAGGGGCCACGAGCAGTACTTC

abundance: -
d_gene: -
j_gene: TRBJ2-2
v_gene: TRBV7-9
CDR3aa: CASSWTGELFF
CDR3nt: TGTGCCAGCAGTTGGACCGGGGAGCTGTTTTTT

abundance: few
d_gene: TRBD1
j_gene: TRBJ1-3
v_gene: TRBV4-1
CDR3aa: CASSHDPGQGHSGNTIYF
CDR3nt: TGCGCCAGCAGCCACGATCCGGGACAGGGTCACTCTGGAAACACCATATATTTT

abundance: -
d_gene: -
j_gene: TRBJ1-6
v_gene: TRBV12-3/TRBV12-4
CDR3aa: CASSLGQVSYNSPLHF
CDR3nt: TGTGCCAGCAGTTTAGGGCAAGTCTCCTATAATTCACCCCTCCACTTT

abundance: many
d_gene: -
j_gene: TRBJ1-4
v_gene: TRBV20-1
CDR3aa: CSAPYQATNEKLFF
CDR3nt: TGCAGTGCTCCTTACCAAGCAACTAATGAAAAACTGTTTTTT

abundance: -
d_gene: TRBD2
j_gene: TRBJ2-1
v_gene: TRBV4-2
CDR3aa: CASSSQLANNEQFF
CDR3nt: TGTGCCAGCAGCTCCCAACTAGCGAACAATGAGCAGTTCTTC

abundance: many
d_gene: -
j_gene: TRBJ2-7
v_gene: TRBV2
CDR3aa: CASSESSYEQYF
CDR3nt: TGTGCCAGCAGTGAATCGAGCTACGAGCAGTACTTC

abundance: few
d_gene: -
j_gene: TRBJ2-7
v_gene: TRBV6-6
CDR3aa: CASSYILDYEQYF
CDR3nt: TGTGCCAGCAGTTACATCCTAGACTACGAGCAGTACTTC

abundance: -
d_gene: TRBD2
j_gene: TRBJ2-5
v_gene: TRBV20-1
CDR3aa: CSAHPGRGVGETQYF
CDR3nt: TGCAGTGCCCACCCTGGTCGGGGGGTTGGAGAGACCCAGTACTTC

abundance: -
d_gene: TRBD2
j_gene: TRBJ2-1
v_gene: TRBV9
CDR3aa: CASSLFTSGNEQFF
CDR3nt: TGTGCCAGCAGCCTCTTCACTAGCGGGAATGAGCAGTTCTTC

abundance: few
d_gene: -
j_gene: TRBJ1-3
v_gene: TRBV9
CDR3aa: CASSADGSGNTIYF
CDR3nt: TGTGCCAGCAGTGCAGACGGCTCTGGAAACACCATATATTTT

abundance: many
d_gene: TRBD2
j_gene: TRBJ2-1
v_gene: TRBV5-1
CDR3aa: CASSYSGGNEQFF
CDR3nt: TGCGCCAGCAGCTATAGCGGGGGGAATGAGCAGTTCTTC

abundance: -
d_gene: TRBD2
j_gene: TRBJ2-3
v_gene: TRBV6-6
CDR3aa: CASSVASGSGRTDTQYF
CDR3nt: TGTGCCAGCAGCGTAGCCTCGGGTAGCGGGAGAACAGATACGCAGTATTTT

abundance: few
d_gene: -
j_gene: TRBJ1-4
v_gene: TRBV5-1
CDR3aa: CASSLRGPWDEKLFF
CDR3nt: TGCGCCAGCAGCCTGCGGGGGCCCTGGGATGAAAAACTGTTTTTT

abundance: -
d_gene: -
j_gene: TRBJ1-2
v_gene: TRBV12-3/TRBV12-4
CDR3aa: CASSRGGGYTF
CDR3nt: TGTGCCAGCAGCCGTGGTGGTGGCTACACCTTC

abundance: -
d_gene: -
j_gene: TRBJ2-3
v_gene: TRBV5-1
CDR3aa: CASSPLTGSNTQYF
CDR3nt: TGCGCCAGCAGCCCCTTAACAGGGTCTAATACGCAGTATTTT

abundance: -
d_gene: TRBD1
j_gene: TRBJ1-1
v_gene: TRBV29-1
CDR3aa: CSVVTGMGATEAFF
CDR3nt: TGCAGCGTCGTGACAGGGATGGGGGCCACTGAAGCTTTCTTT

abundance: few
d_gene: TRBD2
j_gene: TRBJ2-3
v_gene: TRBV7-8
CDR3aa: CASSHRLASGTDTQYF
CDR3nt: TGTGCCAGCAGCCACCGACTGGCTAGCGGGACAGATACGCAGTATTTT

abundance: few
d_gene: -
j_gene: TRBJ2-2
v_gene: TRBV7-8
CDR3aa: CASSLGRLVVGTGELFF
CDR3nt: TGTGCCAGCAGCTTAGGGCGTTTGGTTGTAGGCACCGGGGAGCTGTTTTTT

abundance: -
d_gene: -
j_gene: TRBJ1-1
v_gene: TRBV12-3/TRBV12-4
CDR3aa: CASWPGRQATEAFF
CDR3nt: TGTGCCAGTTGGCCCGGACGGCAGGCCACTGAAGCTTTCTTT

abundance: few
d_gene: -
j_gene: TRBJ1-5
v_gene: TRBV20-1
CDR3aa: CSAARGGDQPQHF
CDR3nt: TGCAGTGCCGCGCGGGGGGGGGATCAGCCCCAGCATTTT

abundance: few
d_gene: -
j_gene: TRBJ1-1
v_gene: TRBV20-1
CDR3aa: CSAPGQGEAFF
CDR3nt: TGCAGTGCCCCTGGGCAGGGAGAAGCTTTCTTT

abundance: -
d_gene: -
j_gene: TRBJ1-1
v_gene: TRBV6-6
CDR3aa: CASTTGQGWNTEAFF
CDR3nt: TGTGCCAGCACTACGGGGCAGGGATGGAACACTGAAGCTTTCTTT

abundance: -
d_gene: -
j_gene: TRBJ2-3
v_gene: TRBV7-9
CDR3aa: CASSLVQPDTQYF
CDR3nt: TGTGCCAGCAGCTTAGTTCAGCCAGATACGCAGTATTTT

abundance: few
d_gene: TRBD1
j_gene: TRBJ1-4
v_gene: TRBV6-5
CDR3aa: CASSYYKSGTGAPYTNEKLFF
CDR3nt: TGTGCCAGCAGTTACTACAAGTCCGGGACAGGGGCTCCCTATACTAATGAAAAACTGTTTTTT

abundance: -
d_gene: TRBD2
j_gene: TRBJ2-5
v_gene: TRBV6-1
CDR3aa: CASRLAGGETQYF
CDR3nt: TGTGCCAGCAGACTAGCGGGAGGAGAGACCCAGTACTTC

abundance: -
d_gene: TRBD1
j_gene: TRBJ2-5
v_gene: TRBV2
CDR3aa: CASSDFRGPQETQYF
CDR3nt: TGTGCCAGCAGTGATTTCAGGGGGCCCCAAGAGACCCAGTACTTC

abundance: few
d_gene: -
j_gene: TRBJ1-5
v_gene: TRBV20-1
CDR3aa: CSARDGQGGNQPQHF
CDR3nt: TGCAGTGCTAGAGATGGGCAGGGCGGCAATCAGCCCCAGCATTTT

abundance: -
d_gene: -
j_gene: TRBJ2-7
v_gene: TRBV27
CDR3aa: CASSLGPATYSLEQYF
CDR3nt: TGTGCCAGCAGTTTGGGTCCAGCGACCTACTCATTAGAGCAGTACTTC

abundance: -
d_gene: TRBD1
j_gene: TRBJ2-7
v_gene: TRBV29-1
CDR3aa: CSVDTGQELYEQYF
CDR3nt: TGCAGCGTTGATACGGGACAGGAACTCTACGAGCAGTACTTC

abundance: -
d_gene: -
j_gene: TRBJ2-7
v_gene: TRBV18
CDR3aa: CASSPGSFRGEHEQYF
CDR3nt: TGTGCCAGCTCACCCGGTTCCTTCAGGGGCGAACACGAGCAGTACTTC

abundance: few
d_gene: TRBD1
j_gene: TRBJ1-1
v_gene: TRBV9
CDR3aa: CASSPWEGTGLGRNTEAFF
CDR3nt: TGTGCCAGCAGCCCCTGGGAAGGGACAGGGTTGGGGAGAAACACTGAAGCTTTCTTT

abundance: few
d_gene: -
j_gene: TRBJ2-1
v_gene: TRBV6-5
CDR3aa: CASLRGTSQFF
CDR3nt: TGTGCCAGCCTCAGGGGGACTTCGCAGTTCTTC

abundance: -
d_gene: TRBD2
j_gene: TRBJ2-3
v_gene: TRBV5-1
CDR3aa: CASSLVSGGTTDTQYF
CDR3nt: TGCGCCAGCAGCTTGGTTAGCGGGGGCACCACAGATACGCAGTATTTT

abundance: -
d_gene: -
j_gene: TRBJ2-3
v_gene: TRBV30
CDR3aa: CAGSETPDTQYF
CDR3nt: TGTGCCGGAAGCGAGACCCCAGATACGCAGTATTTT